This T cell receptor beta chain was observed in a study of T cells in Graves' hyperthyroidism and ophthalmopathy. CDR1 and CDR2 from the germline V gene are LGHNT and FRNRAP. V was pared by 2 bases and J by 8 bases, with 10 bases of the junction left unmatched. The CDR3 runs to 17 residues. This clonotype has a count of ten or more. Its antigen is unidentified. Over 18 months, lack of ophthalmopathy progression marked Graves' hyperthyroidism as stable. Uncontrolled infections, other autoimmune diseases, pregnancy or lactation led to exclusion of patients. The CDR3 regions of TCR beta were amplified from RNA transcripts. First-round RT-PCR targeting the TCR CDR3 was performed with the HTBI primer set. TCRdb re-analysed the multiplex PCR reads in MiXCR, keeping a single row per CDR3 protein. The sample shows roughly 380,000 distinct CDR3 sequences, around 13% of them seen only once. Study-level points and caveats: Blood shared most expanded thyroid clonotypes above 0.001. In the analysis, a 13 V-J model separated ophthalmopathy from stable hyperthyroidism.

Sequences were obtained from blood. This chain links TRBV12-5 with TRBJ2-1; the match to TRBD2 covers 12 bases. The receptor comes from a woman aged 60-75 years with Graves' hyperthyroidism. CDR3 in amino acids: CASGLLNRTSGRYEQFF. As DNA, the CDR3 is TGTGCTAGTGGTTTGCTCAACCGTACTAGCGGGAGGTATGAGCAGTTCTTC.